The source of this T cell receptor beta chain is a study of blood T cell repertoires in COVID-19. Sequencing was performed with immunoSEQ multiplex PCR; in TCRdb, only in-frame clones are kept and a portion is missing. The table has 200,000 to 300,000 clones, almost 85% seen once. The CDR3 spans 13 residues. V was trimmed by 10 bases and J by 3 bases, leaving 14 bases between them. The germline V gene encodes CDR1 KGHDR and CDR2 SFDVKD. This clonotype originated in a man in his fifties or sixties with acute or convalescent COVID-19. The chain joins TRBV24-1 to TRBJ2-5; D might be TRBD1 (7 bases). The source material was peripheral blood. The CDR3 protein is CATTQGTEETQYF. The CDR3 region has the DNA TGTGCCACAACACAGGGGACTGAAGAGACCCAGTACTTC.